The present T cell receptor beta chain was sequenced within a study of OX40 agonist ivuxolimab in advanced cancers. Germline lookup yields CDR1 SGDLS and CDR2 YYNGEE. V was pared by 1 base and J by 6 bases, with 4 bases of the junction left unmatched. The CDR3 covers 14 residues. The method was immunoSEQ multiplex PCR; TCRdb's version includes in-frame clones alone and lacks a portion of them. Of around 68,000 clones listed, 91% are singletons. The source of this sequence is an adult with an advanced solid tumor such as melanoma, head and neck, liver or kidney cancer. The chain is built from TRBV9 and TRBJ2-1; 7 nucleotides align to TRBD1. Specimen: CD4+ or CD8+ T cells sorted from blood, collected in a trial of the OX40 agonist ivuxolimab. CDR3 amino acids: CASSVSAGGNEQFF. The CDR3 region has the DNA TGTGCCAGCAGCGTATCGGCAGGGGGCAATGAGCAGTTCTTC.